The clone carrying this T cell receptor (beta chain) was seen more than once but under ten times. Its target is not known. These data originate in a study of CD8+ T cells in alopecia areata. For the study at large: Administration of oral tofacitinib to treated patients was at 5 to 10 mg twice daily.

CDR3 length: 12 amino acids. CDR1 and CDR2 (germline): SGHDT, YYEEEE. Trimming shortened V by 1 base and J by 8 bases, and 6 bases separated the two germline ends. Isolated RNA was reverse transcribed into cDNA used as the sequencing template. Measured with immunoSEQ multiplex PCR; TCRdb has only the in-frame clones, and not every one. The data hold fewer than 250,000 clones, with around 43% observed a single time. Notes on the study in general: Scalp and blood samples kept many expanded lesional clones throughout tofacitinib. Higher clonality than in normal scalp was seen in lesional scalp, especially alopecia totalis/universalis.

Described treatment: oral pan-JAK inhibitor, 5-10 mg twice daily. Samples from alopecia areata patients were lesional scalp punch biopsies and peripheral blood. J is TRBJ2-2 and V is TRBV5-6; D gene ambiguous. The sequencing here drew on CD4+ T cells sorted from blood, taken at approximately week 39, from a patient treated with tofacitinib. This receptor was identified in a human donor with alopecia areata. The CDR3 spells CASSLSRGELFF. The CDR3 DNA reads TGTGCCAGCAGCTTGTCGAGGGGGGAGCTGTTTTTT.